This TCR beta chain was profiled in a study of blood T cell repertoires in COVID-19. The overall study: Sources were T cells, B-cell-depleted T cells, or PBMCs; the material itself was cDNA or gDNA.

Produced via immunoSEQ multiplex PCR; TCRdb's table is partial and in-frame only. The sample includes 500,000 to 600,000 clones, roughly 91% of them seen just once. Seattle's enrolled individuals joined amid active infection and were then monitored longitudinally. Sequencing input: peripheral blood. The receptor was derived from a woman aged 50 to 65 with COVID-19, enrolled during active disease.

In DNA form, the CDR3 reads TGTGCCATCAGGCGGGGCGGGGAATCTTCCTACGAGCAGTACTTC. Protein sequence: CAIRRGGESSYEQYF. The rearrangement joins TRBV10-3 to TRBJ2-7; weak D call: TRBD2 (6 bases). Germline CDR1 and CDR2: ENHRY and SYGVKD. This CDR3 contains 15 residues. V lost 6 bases to trimming and J lost 1 base, with 16 bases between them.